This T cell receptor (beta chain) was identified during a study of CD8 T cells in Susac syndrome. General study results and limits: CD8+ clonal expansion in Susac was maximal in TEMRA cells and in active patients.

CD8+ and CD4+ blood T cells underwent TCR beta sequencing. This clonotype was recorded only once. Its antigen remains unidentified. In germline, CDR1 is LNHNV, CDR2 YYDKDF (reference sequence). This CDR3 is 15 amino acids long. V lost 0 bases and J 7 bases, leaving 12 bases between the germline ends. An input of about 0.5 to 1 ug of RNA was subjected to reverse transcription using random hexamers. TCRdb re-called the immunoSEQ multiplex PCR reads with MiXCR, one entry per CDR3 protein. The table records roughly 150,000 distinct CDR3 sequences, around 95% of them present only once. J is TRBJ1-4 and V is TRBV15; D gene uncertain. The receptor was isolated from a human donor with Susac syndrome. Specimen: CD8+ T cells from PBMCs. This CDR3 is CATSREGRLGEKLFF. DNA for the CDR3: TGTGCCACCAGCAGAGAAGGTAGACTCGGTGAAAAACTGTTTTTT.